The clone carrying this T cell receptor (beta chain) ranks as medium-sized. Between the trimmed V and J ends, which lost 1 base and 3 bases, there was a span of 10 bases. This CDR3 has 15 amino acids. Germline assignment: CDR1 SGHTA and CDR2 FQGNSA. Data came from immunoSEQ multiplex PCR; TCRdb stores just in-frame clones and leaves some out. The table lists roughly 40,000 clones, approximately 92% of them singletons. The sample belongs to a study of T cell changes during pregnancy in multiple sclerosis. The J gene is TRBJ1-5, the V gene TRBV7-2, with D hard to call. This sequence was found in a female donor with multiple sclerosis, enrolled in a pregnancy study. The sequences come from CD8+ T cells from peripheral blood mononuclear cells, collected in the first trimester of pregnancy. In DNA form, the CDR3 reads TGTGCCAGCAGCTTAGACCCCCTAGCCAATCAGCCCCAGCATTTT. Translated, it gives CASSLDPLANQPQHF.